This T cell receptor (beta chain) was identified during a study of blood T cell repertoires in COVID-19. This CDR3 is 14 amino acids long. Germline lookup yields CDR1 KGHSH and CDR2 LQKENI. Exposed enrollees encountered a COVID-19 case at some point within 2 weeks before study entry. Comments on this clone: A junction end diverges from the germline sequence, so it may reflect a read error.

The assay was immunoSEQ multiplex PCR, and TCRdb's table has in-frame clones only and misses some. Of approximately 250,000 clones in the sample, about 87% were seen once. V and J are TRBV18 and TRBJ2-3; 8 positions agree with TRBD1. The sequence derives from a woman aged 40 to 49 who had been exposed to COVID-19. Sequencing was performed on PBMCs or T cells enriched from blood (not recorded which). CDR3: CASTPGQGTDTQYF. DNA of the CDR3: TGTGCCAGCACACCGGGACAGGGCACAGATACGCAGTATTTT.